A selection of T cell receptor beta chains follows, all from one sample in a study of blood T cell repertoires in COVID-19. Produced via immunoSEQ multiplex PCR; TCRdb's table is partial and in-frame only. The sample lists approximately 210,000 clones; more than 70% were seen once. Sequencing was done on a sample of peripheral blood. All receptors come from an elderly woman with acute or convalescent COVID-19. Each CDR3 is given without its conserved first and last residue. A D gene is named only where the DNA matches it firmly.

ASSLDSLNTGELF	.	TRBV11-2	TRBJ2-2
ASSFRATNYGYT	.	TRBV5-1	TRBJ1-2
ASSTRTGNTEAF	TRBD1	TRBV19	TRBJ1-1
ASSSWYGGQGTEGAF	TRBD1	TRBV19	TRBJ1-1
ASTGRGENYGYT	.	TRBV19	TRBJ1-2
ASSPQGRDSPLH	.	TRBV27	TRBJ1-6
ASSLERGYYEQY	.	TRBV7-9	TRBJ2-7
ASSSSGTDNEKLF	TRBD1	TRBV28	TRBJ1-4
ASSVRNIQY	.	TRBV2	TRBJ2-4
ASSLLEGSPLH	.	TRBV12-3/TRBV12-4	TRBJ1-6
ASSISGGLETQY	TRBD1	TRBV7-2	TRBJ2-5
ASSQQGSGEKLF	TRBD1	TRBV7-9	TRBJ1-4
ASRVGQGRSPLH	TRBD1	TRBV7-2	TRBJ1-6
ASSLGSYEQY	.	TRBV12-3/TRBV12-4	TRBJ2-7
ASSYLVNTDTQY	.	TRBV2	TRBJ2-3
ASSLPRQGEGEQY	TRBD1	TRBV5-1	TRBJ2-7
ASSLWGRGANTEAF	TRBD1	TRBV5-4	TRBJ1-1
ASSLVSGHSTDTQY	.	TRBV7-8	TRBJ2-3
ASRQSGGVLNEQF	TRBD2	TRBV3-1/TRBV3-2	TRBJ2-1
ASSQERTGWDEKLF	.	TRBV4-3	TRBJ1-4
ASSSVQRGGYQPQH	.	TRBV28	TRBJ1-5
ASSYTKRGGTDTQY	TRBD2	TRBV6-6	TRBJ2-3
ASSWRPGGLHYGYT	.	TRBV21-1	TRBJ1-2
ASSSQAGNTEAF	.	TRBV5-1	TRBJ1-1
ASSLAYEQF	.	TRBV3-1/TRBV3-2	TRBJ2-1
ASSIGTGPQY	.	TRBV19	TRBJ2-5
ASSVGLAGSGANVLT	TRBD2	TRBV9	TRBJ2-6
ASSQDDRYEQY	.	TRBV4-1	TRBJ2-7
ASSQDFRPGQGLPVGYT	TRBD1	TRBV4-1	TRBJ1-2
SVEDLGHNTGELF	.	TRBV29-1	TRBJ2-2
ASSSGQGRGDTEAF	TRBD1	TRBV19	TRBJ1-1
ASTPGGVVLNEQF	.	TRBV10-2	TRBJ2-1
ASSHRDTNSPLH	.	TRBV11-1	TRBJ1-6
ASSLVKGTEAF	.	TRBV7-2	TRBJ1-1
ASSEFPSSGETQY	.	TRBV6-1	TRBJ2-5
AISDMGQPANTGELF	TRBD1	TRBV10-3	TRBJ2-2
ASSEALQLGQSYEQY	.	TRBV2	TRBJ2-7
ASSSGTAGTSNTDTQY	TRBD2	TRBV7-9	TRBJ2-3
ASSSLPGGGSYEQY	.	TRBV19	TRBJ2-7
ASSLGTPSNHYEQY	.	TRBV27	TRBJ2-7
ASSPQVGGNYGYT	.	TRBV5-1	TRBJ1-2
ASSYSRVRYEQY	.	TRBV6-5	TRBJ2-7
AISVSSGGATDTQY	TRBD2	TRBV10-3	TRBJ2-3
AISAGTSGGPNEQF	TRBD2	TRBV10-3	TRBJ2-1
ASSIDTGGGHAEAF	.	TRBV19	TRBJ1-1
ASSLDYWTGEAF	TRBD1	TRBV11-3	TRBJ1-1
ASSPRTGSGELF	.	TRBV3-1/TRBV3-2	TRBJ2-2
ASSLSGQINYGYT	TRBD1	TRBV6-5	TRBJ1-2
ASSLDAAGGTDTQY	.	TRBV11-3	TRBJ2-3